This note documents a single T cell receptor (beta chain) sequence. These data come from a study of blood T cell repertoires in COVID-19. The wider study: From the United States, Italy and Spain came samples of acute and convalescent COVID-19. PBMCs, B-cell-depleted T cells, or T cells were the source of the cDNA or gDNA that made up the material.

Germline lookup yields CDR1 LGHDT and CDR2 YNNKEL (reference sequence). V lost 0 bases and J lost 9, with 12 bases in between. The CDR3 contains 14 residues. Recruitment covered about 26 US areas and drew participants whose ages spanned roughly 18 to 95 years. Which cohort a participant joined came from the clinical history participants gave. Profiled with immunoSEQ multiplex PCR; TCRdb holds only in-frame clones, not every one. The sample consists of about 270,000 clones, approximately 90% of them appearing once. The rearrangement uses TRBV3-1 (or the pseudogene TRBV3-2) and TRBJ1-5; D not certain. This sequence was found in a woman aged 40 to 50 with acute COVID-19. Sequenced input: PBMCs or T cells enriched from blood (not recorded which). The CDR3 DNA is TGTGCCAGCAGCCAAGATTGGCGGGGTACGCCCCAGCATTTT. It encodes CASSQDWRGTPQHF.